This is a list of T cell receptor beta chains from one sample in a study of blood T cell repertoires in COVID-19. Generated by immunoSEQ multiplex PCR, the TCRdb table keeps only in-frame clones and is missing some. The data hold 450,000 or so clones, with roughly 87% observed a single time. The sequenced sample was peripheral blood. The receptors derive from a man aged 18 to 30 with COVID-19, enrolled during active disease. The CDR3 runs from the conserved cysteine through the conserved F or W. Fields, in order: CDR3 length, D gene, J gene, V gene, clone size, CDR3 protein, CDR3 DNA. A D gene is named only where the DNA matches it firmly. A clone size is listed for some rows: how often the clone was seen (once, few, many), or a class if it is expanded.

cdr3_length: 18
d_call: -
j_call: TRBJ1-2
v_call: TRBV5-5
clone_size: -
cdr3_aa: CASSLIFRLGDTLYGYTF
cdr3_nt: TGTGCCAGCAGCTTGATTTTTCGTCTTGGGGACACTCTCTATGGCTACACCTTC

cdr3_length: 17
d_call: TRBD2
j_call: TRBJ2-1
v_call: TRBV5-4
clone_size: -
cdr3_aa: CASSLGGSGSTYNEQFF
cdr3_nt: TGTGCCAGCAGCTTGGGAGGTAGCGGGAGTACCTACAATGAGCAGTTCTTC

cdr3_length: 15
d_call: TRBD1
j_call: TRBJ2-5
v_call: TRBV5-4
clone_size: -
cdr3_aa: CASSIPTGGQETQYF
cdr3_nt: TGTGCCAGCAGCATCCCGACAGGGGGCCAAGAGACCCAGTACTTC

cdr3_length: 13
d_call: -
j_call: TRBJ2-7
v_call: TRBV12-3/TRBV12-4
clone_size: -
cdr3_aa: CASSPGSTYEQYF
cdr3_nt: TGTGCCAGCAGTCCAGGTTCGACCTACGAGCAGTACTTC

cdr3_length: 15
d_call: -
j_call: TRBJ2-1
v_call: TRBV19
clone_size: -
cdr3_aa: CASSILGSVSNEQFF
cdr3_nt: TGTGCCAGTAGTATTTTGGGTAGCGTATCCAATGAGCAGTTCTTC

cdr3_length: 14
d_call: TRBD1
j_call: TRBJ1-2
v_call: TRBV5-1
clone_size: -
cdr3_aa: CASSLAGQGSGYTF
cdr3_nt: TGCGCCAGCAGCTTGGCGGGACAGGGTAGTGGCTACACCTTC

cdr3_length: 13
d_call: -
j_call: TRBJ2-1
v_call: TRBV19
clone_size: -
cdr3_aa: CASSALGSDEQFF
cdr3_nt: TGTGCCAGTAGTGCCCTCGGGAGTGATGAGCAGTTCTTC

cdr3_length: 14
d_call: -
j_call: TRBJ2-2
v_call: TRBV6-1
clone_size: -
cdr3_aa: CASSEAAETGELFF
cdr3_nt: TGTGCCAGCAGTGAAGCTGCGGAGACCGGGGAGCTGTTTTTT

cdr3_length: 12
d_call: -
j_call: TRBJ2-1
v_call: TRBV2
clone_size: -
cdr3_aa: CASSVGSPEQFF
cdr3_nt: TGTGCCAGCAGTGTGGGGAGTCCTGAGCAGTTCTTC

cdr3_length: 14
d_call: TRBD1
j_call: TRBJ1-1
v_call: TRBV18
clone_size: -
cdr3_aa: CASSPPQGGTEAFF
cdr3_nt: TGTGCCAGCTCACCACCCCAGGGGGGCACTGAAGCTTTCTTT

cdr3_length: 13
d_call: -
j_call: TRBJ1-6
v_call: TRBV11-2
clone_size: -
cdr3_aa: CASSLAGISPLHF
cdr3_nt: TGTGCCAGCAGCTTGGCAGGGATTTCACCCCTCCACTTT

cdr3_length: 14
d_call: -
j_call: TRBJ2-7
v_call: TRBV5-1
clone_size: -
cdr3_aa: CASSTDGGAGLEYF
cdr3_nt: TGCGCCAGCAGCACTGATGGGGGGGCAGGGTTGGAGTACTTC

cdr3_length: 14
d_call: TRBD2
j_call: TRBJ2-3
v_call: TRBV25-1
clone_size: -
cdr3_aa: CASSSVLAADTQYF
cdr3_nt: TGTGCCAGCAGCAGTGTACTAGCGGCAGATACGCAGTATTTT

cdr3_length: 15
d_call: TRBD1
j_call: TRBJ1-5
v_call: TRBV3-1/TRBV3-2
clone_size: -
cdr3_aa: CASSQYGQGNQPQHF
cdr3_nt: TGTGCCAGCAGCCAATACGGACAGGGGAATCAGCCCCAGCATTTT

cdr3_length: 15
d_call: -
j_call: TRBJ2-6
v_call: TRBV27
clone_size: -
cdr3_aa: CASRTESSGANVLTF
cdr3_nt: TGTGCTAGCCGGACAGAGAGCTCTGGGGCCAACGTCCTGACTTTC

cdr3_length: 13
d_call: -
j_call: TRBJ1-2
v_call: TRBV7-2
clone_size: -
cdr3_aa: CASSPDRSYGYTF
cdr3_nt: TGTGCCAGCAGCCCTGACAGGTCCTATGGCTACACCTTC

cdr3_length: 17
d_call: -
j_call: TRBJ1-5
v_call: TRBV19
clone_size: -
cdr3_aa: CASPMCEVEYSNQPQHF
cdr3_nt: TGTGCCAGTCCTATGTGTGAGGTAGAGTATAGCAATCAGCCCCAGCATTTT

cdr3_length: 15
d_call: TRBD1
j_call: TRBJ2-2
v_call: TRBV6-5
clone_size: -
cdr3_aa: CASTIYRGDTGELFF
cdr3_nt: TGTGCCAGCACCATTTACAGGGGTGACACCGGGGAGCTGTTTTTT

cdr3_length: 17
d_call: TRBD2
j_call: TRBJ2-1
v_call: TRBV12-5
clone_size: once
cdr3_aa: CASGLPGLAGAGNEQFF
cdr3_nt: TGTGCTAGTGGTTTACCGGGACTAGCGGGAGCGGGCAATGAGCAGTTCTTC

cdr3_length: 16
d_call: TRBD1
j_call: TRBJ1-3
v_call: TRBV10-3
clone_size: -
cdr3_aa: CAISEGQGSSGNTIYF
cdr3_nt: TGTGCCATCAGTGAGGGACAGGGGAGCTCTGGAAACACCATATATTTT

cdr3_length: 16
d_call: -
j_call: TRBJ2-1
v_call: TRBV5-1
clone_size: -
cdr3_aa: CASSLSSGGLYNEQFF
cdr3_nt: TGCGCCAGCAGCTTGTCTTCGGGTGGCCTTTACAATGAGCAGTTCTTC

cdr3_length: 16
d_call: -
j_call: TRBJ2-3
v_call: TRBV9
clone_size: -
cdr3_aa: CASSLTDIFGTDTQYF
cdr3_nt: TGTGCCAGCAGCCTGACAGATATCTTCGGCACAGATACGCAGTATTTT

cdr3_length: 16
d_call: TRBD2
j_call: TRBJ2-5
v_call: TRBV4-1
clone_size: -
cdr3_aa: CASSQGTSVNQETQYF
cdr3_nt: TGCGCCAGCAGCCAGGGGACTAGCGTGAACCAAGAGACCCAGTACTTC

cdr3_length: 14
d_call: -
j_call: TRBJ1-5
v_call: TRBV6-6
clone_size: -
cdr3_aa: CASSPRGSNQPQHF
cdr3_nt: TGTGCCAGCAGTCCCAGGGGCAGCAATCAGCCCCAGCATTTT

cdr3_length: 14
d_call: TRBD2
j_call: TRBJ2-2
v_call: TRBV3-1/TRBV3-2
clone_size: -
cdr3_aa: CASTSGANTGELFF
cdr3_nt: TGTGCCAGTACTAGCGGAGCGAACACCGGGGAGCTGTTTTTT

cdr3_length: 14
d_call: -
j_call: TRBJ1-1
v_call: TRBV10-1
clone_size: -
cdr3_aa: CASMEFTTDTEAFF
cdr3_nt: TGCGCCAGCATGGAGTTTACGACAGACACTGAAGCTTTCTTT

cdr3_length: 15
d_call: -
j_call: TRBJ2-7
v_call: TRBV5-6
clone_size: -
cdr3_aa: CASSPNRRLTYEQYF
cdr3_nt: TGTGCCAGCAGCCCAAACAGACGGCTAACCTACGAGCAGTACTTC

cdr3_length: 14
d_call: -
j_call: TRBJ2-2
v_call: TRBV24-1
clone_size: -
cdr3_aa: CATSAIKNTGELFF
cdr3_nt: TGTGCCACCAGTGCAATCAAGAACACCGGGGAGCTGTTTTTT

cdr3_length: 14
d_call: -
j_call: TRBJ2-5
v_call: TRBV14
clone_size: -
cdr3_aa: CASSHFAGEETQYF
cdr3_nt: TGTGCCAGCAGCCACTTTGCTGGAGAAGAGACCCAGTACTTC

cdr3_length: 16
d_call: TRBD1
j_call: TRBJ1-3
v_call: TRBV11-3
clone_size: -
cdr3_aa: CASSYRQGTSGNTIYF
cdr3_nt: TGTGCCAGCAGCTACAGACAGGGAACATCCGGAAACACCATATATTTT

cdr3_length: 16
d_call: TRBD1
j_call: TRBJ1-3
v_call: TRBV5-4
clone_size: few
cdr3_aa: CASSGTRDSSGNTIYF
cdr3_nt: TGTGCCAGCAGCGGAACGCGGGACAGCTCTGGAAACACCATATATTTT

cdr3_length: 14
d_call: TRBD1
j_call: TRBJ1-6
v_call: TRBV6-6
clone_size: once
cdr3_aa: CASRAGQGVSPLHF
cdr3_nt: TGTGCCAGCAGAGCAGGACAGGGTGTCTCACCCCTTCACTTT

cdr3_length: 15
d_call: TRBD2
j_call: TRBJ2-1
v_call: TRBV28
clone_size: -
cdr3_aa: CASRTSGSGVNEQFF
cdr3_nt: TGTGCCAGCAGAACTAGCGGGAGCGGGGTCAATGAGCAGTTCTTC

cdr3_length: 14
d_call: -
j_call: TRBJ2-5
v_call: TRBV10-2
clone_size: -
cdr3_aa: CASSDTSLTETQYF
cdr3_nt: TGCGCCAGCAGTGATACTAGTCTCACAGAGACCCAGTACTTC

cdr3_length: 14
d_call: -
j_call: TRBJ1-2
v_call: TRBV5-4
clone_size: -
cdr3_aa: CASSLWTDFYGYTF
cdr3_nt: TGTGCCAGCAGCTTATGGACAGATTTCTATGGCTACACCTTC

cdr3_length: 15
d_call: -
j_call: TRBJ2-2
v_call: TRBV7-2
clone_size: -
cdr3_aa: CASSEAGTRLGELFF
cdr3_nt: TGTGCCAGCAGCGAAGCCGGGACTCGCTTAGGGGAGCTGTTTTTT

cdr3_length: 15
d_call: TRBD1
j_call: TRBJ1-2
v_call: TRBV27
clone_size: -
cdr3_aa: CASSPNSGQGRGYTF
cdr3_nt: TGTGCCAGCAGTCCGAACTCGGGACAGGGACGTGGCTACACCTTC

cdr3_length: 13
d_call: -
j_call: TRBJ2-7
v_call: TRBV12-3/TRBV12-4
clone_size: -
cdr3_aa: CASSPGLYYEQYF
cdr3_nt: TGTGCCAGCAGCCCGGGTCTTTACTACGAGCAGTACTTC

cdr3_length: 15
d_call: TRBD2
j_call: TRBJ2-7
v_call: TRBV19
clone_size: -
cdr3_aa: CASSVAGALYYEQYF
cdr3_nt: TGTGCCAGTAGTGTAGCGGGAGCCCTCTACTACGAGCAGTACTTC

cdr3_length: 13
d_call: -
j_call: TRBJ1-4
v_call: TRBV5-4
clone_size: -
cdr3_aa: CASSLKDTEKLFF
cdr3_nt: TGTGCCAGCAGCTTGAAGGACACCGAAAAACTGTTTTTT

cdr3_length: 13
d_call: -
j_call: TRBJ1-2
v_call: TRBV2
clone_size: -
cdr3_aa: CASSENIQQYYTF
cdr3_nt: TGTGCCAGCAGTGAGAATATACAGCAGTACTACACCTTC

cdr3_length: 12
d_call: -
j_call: TRBJ2-7
v_call: TRBV10-2
clone_size: -
cdr3_aa: CASSEAGYEQYF
cdr3_nt: TGCGCCAGCAGTGAGGCAGGCTACGAGCAGTACTTC

cdr3_length: 15
d_call: -
j_call: TRBJ1-3
v_call: TRBV5-1
clone_size: -
cdr3_aa: CASSLAQVCGNTIYF
cdr3_nt: TGCGCCAGCAGCTTGGCTCAGGTATGTGGAAACACCATATATTTT

cdr3_length: 13
d_call: -
j_call: TRBJ2-7
v_call: TRBV6-5
clone_size: -
cdr3_aa: CASGSLLTYEQYF
cdr3_nt: TGTGCCAGCGGTTCACTACTCACTTACGAGCAGTACTTC

cdr3_length: 17
d_call: -
j_call: TRBJ2-2
v_call: TRBV12-5
clone_size: -
cdr3_aa: CASGLAPPRQSSGELFF
cdr3_nt: TGTGCTAGTGGTTTGGCCCCCCCGAGACAGTCCTCCGGGGAGCTGTTTTTT